A selection of T cell receptor beta chains follows, all from one sample in a study of T cell repertoires in cytomegalovirus infection. In TCRdb, the reads were re-called with MiXCR into one record per CDR3 protein. The sample gives around 210,000 distinct CDR3 sequences, approximately 7% of which show up once; around 6% is in the top ten. The sample comprised PBMCs. The source is a human donor in good health (CMV status not recorded). Some clones in this sample may be carry-over from other donors' samples. CDR3s include the opening cysteine and the closing phenylalanine or tryptophan. D genes are given only for firm matches. Some rows mark clone size as missing; the rest say once, few, many or name a class of expanded clone.

clone size	CDR3 length	D gene	V gene	J gene	CDR3 protein	CDR3 DNA
NA	13	TRBD1	TRBV7-3	TRBJ1-1	CASSPDRRTEAFF	TGTGCCAGCAGCCCGGACAGGCGGACTGAAGCTTTCTTT
many	14	TRBD1	TRBV28	TRBJ2-7	CASSSPGQMIEQYF	TGTGCCAGCAGTTCTCCGGGACAGATGATCGAGCAGTACTTC
many	15	TRBD1	TRBV13	TRBJ1-2	CASSFPSGQVEGYTF	TGTGCCAGCAGCTTCCCTTCCGGACAGGTTGAAGGCTACACCTTC
many	19	TRBD2	TRBV7-2	TRBJ2-7	CASSLVGASGGVVTYEQYF	TGTGCCAGCAGCTTAGTGGGGGCTAGCGGGGGAGTCGTGACCTACGAGCAGTACTTC
NA	13	NA	TRBV20-1	TRBJ2-7	CSAPGVSSYEQYF	TGCAGTGCCCCGGGGGTTTCCTCCTACGAGCAGTACTTC
NA	14	NA	TRBV28	TRBJ1-4	CASSLEGFSQKPFF	TGTGCCAGCAGTTTAGAAGGGTTTAGCCAAAAACCGTTTTTT
many	13	NA	TRBV6-1	TRBJ2-4	CASSEALRADQYF	TGTGCCAGCAGTGAAGCGCTCAGGGCGGACCAGTACTTC
NA	13	NA	TRBV7-6	TRBJ2-3	CASNINEADTQYF	TGTGCCAGCAACATAAACGAGGCAGATACGCAGTATTTT
NA	14	NA	TRBV7-3	TRBJ2-2	CASSSRGEAGELFF	TGTGCCAGCAGCTCAAGGGGGGAGGCCGGGGAGCTGTTTTTT
many	15	NA	TRBV7-8	TRBJ2-1	CASSLEWGLYNEQFF	TGTGCCAGCAGCTTAGAGTGGGGACTTTACAATGAGCAGTTCTTC
many	13	NA	TRBV20-1	TRBJ1-1	CSARGLLNTEAFF	TGCAGTGCTAGGGGACTGCTGAACACTGAAGCTTTCTTT
many	13	NA	TRBV5-5	TRBJ1-1	CASSLITYTEAFF	TGTGCCAGCAGCTTGATCACCTACACTGAAGCTTTCTTT
many	13	NA	TRBV7-2	TRBJ1-3	CATNKTSGNTIYF	TGTGCCACCAACAAGACCTCTGGAAACACCATATATTTT
many	12	TRBD2	TRBV29-1	TRBJ2-5	CSLRVGRETQYF	TGCAGCCTCCGGGTCGGGAGGGAGACCCAGTACTTC
NA	15	NA	TRBV2	TRBJ2-7	CASSDSALSSYEQYF	TGTGCCAGCAGTGATTCGGCTCTTAGTTCCTACGAGCAGTACTTC
few	17	TRBD2	TRBV29-1	TRBJ2-2	CSVDGTSGGRVAGELFF	TGCAGCGTTGATGGCACTAGCGGGGGTAGGGTCGCCGGGGAGCTGTTTTTT
many	17	TRBD1	TRBV23-1	TRBJ1-2	CASSQRDRGPTIYGYTF	TGCGCCAGCAGTCAACGGGACAGGGGGCCCACTATATATGGCTACACCTTC
many	15	NA	TRBV6-2/TRBV6-3	TRBJ1-5	CASSYVNKGLQPQHF	TGTGCCAGCAGTTACGTGAACAAAGGGCTCCAGCCCCAGCATTTT